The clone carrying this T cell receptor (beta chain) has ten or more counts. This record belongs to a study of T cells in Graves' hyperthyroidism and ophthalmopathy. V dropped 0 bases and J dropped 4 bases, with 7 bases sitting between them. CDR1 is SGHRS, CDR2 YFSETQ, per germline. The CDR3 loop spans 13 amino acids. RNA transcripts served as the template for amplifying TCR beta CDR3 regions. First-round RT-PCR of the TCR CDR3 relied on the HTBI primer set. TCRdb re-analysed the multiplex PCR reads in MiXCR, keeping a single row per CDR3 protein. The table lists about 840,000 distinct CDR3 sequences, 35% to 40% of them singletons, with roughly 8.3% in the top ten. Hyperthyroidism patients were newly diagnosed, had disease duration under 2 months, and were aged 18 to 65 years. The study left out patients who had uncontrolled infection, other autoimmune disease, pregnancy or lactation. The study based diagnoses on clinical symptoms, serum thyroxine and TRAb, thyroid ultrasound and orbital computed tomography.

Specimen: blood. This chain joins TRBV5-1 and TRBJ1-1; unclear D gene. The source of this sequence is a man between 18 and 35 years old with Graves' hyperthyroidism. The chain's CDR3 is CASSLDVSTEAFF. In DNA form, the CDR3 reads TGCGCCAGCAGCTTGGATGTAAGCACTGAAGCTTTCTTT.